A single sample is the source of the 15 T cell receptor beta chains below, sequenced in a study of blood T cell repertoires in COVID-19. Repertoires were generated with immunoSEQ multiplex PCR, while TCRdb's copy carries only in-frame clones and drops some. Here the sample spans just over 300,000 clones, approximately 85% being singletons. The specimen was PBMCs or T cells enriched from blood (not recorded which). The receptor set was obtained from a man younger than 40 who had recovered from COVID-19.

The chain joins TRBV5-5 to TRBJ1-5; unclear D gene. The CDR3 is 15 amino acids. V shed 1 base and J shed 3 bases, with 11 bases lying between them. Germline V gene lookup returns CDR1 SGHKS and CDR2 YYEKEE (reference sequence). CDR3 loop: CASSLWIEVNQPQHF. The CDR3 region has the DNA TGTGCCAGCAGCTTGTGGATTGAGGTCAATCAGCCCCAGCATTTT.

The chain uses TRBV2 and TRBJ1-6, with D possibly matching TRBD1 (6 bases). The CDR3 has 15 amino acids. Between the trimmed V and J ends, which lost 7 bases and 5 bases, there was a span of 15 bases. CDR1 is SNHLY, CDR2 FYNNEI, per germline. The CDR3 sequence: CASIIQGGNNSPLHF. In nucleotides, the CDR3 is TGTGCCAGCATTATACAGGGTGGGAATAATTCACCCCTCCACTTT.

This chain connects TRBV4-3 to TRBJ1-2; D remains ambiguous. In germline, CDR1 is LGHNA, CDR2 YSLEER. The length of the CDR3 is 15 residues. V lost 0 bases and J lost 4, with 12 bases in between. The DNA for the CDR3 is TGCGCCAGCAGCCAAGATTCGGGAATAGGCTATGGCTACACCTTC. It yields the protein CASSQDSGIGYGYTF.

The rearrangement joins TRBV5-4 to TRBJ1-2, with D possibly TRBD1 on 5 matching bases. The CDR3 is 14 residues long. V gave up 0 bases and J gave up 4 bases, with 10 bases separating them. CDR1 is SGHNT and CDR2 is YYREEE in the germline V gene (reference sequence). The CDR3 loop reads CASSLGQKTYGYTF. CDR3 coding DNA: TGTGCCAGCAGCTTGGGACAGAAGACCTATGGCTACACCTTC.

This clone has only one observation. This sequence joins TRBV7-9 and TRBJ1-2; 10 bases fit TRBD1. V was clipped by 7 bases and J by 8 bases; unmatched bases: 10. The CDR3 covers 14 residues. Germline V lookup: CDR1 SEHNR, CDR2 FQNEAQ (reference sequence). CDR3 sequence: CASNPDRGEEGYTF. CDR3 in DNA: TGTGCCAGCAACCCGGACAGGGGGGAAGAGGGCTACACCTTC. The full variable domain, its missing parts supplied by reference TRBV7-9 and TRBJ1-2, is DTGVSQNPRHKITKRGQNVTFRCDPISEHNRLYWYRQTLGQGPEFLTYFQNEAQLEKSRLLSDRFSAERPKGSFSTLEIQRTEQGDSAMYLCASNPDRGEEGYTFGSGTRLTVV.

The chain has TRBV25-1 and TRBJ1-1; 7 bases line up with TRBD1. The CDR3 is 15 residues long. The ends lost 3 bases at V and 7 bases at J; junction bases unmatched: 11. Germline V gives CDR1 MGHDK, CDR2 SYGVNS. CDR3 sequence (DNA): TGTGCCAGCAGTGACCCGCGGCAGGGGGACCTTGAAGCTTTCTTT. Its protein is CASSDPRQGDLEAFF.

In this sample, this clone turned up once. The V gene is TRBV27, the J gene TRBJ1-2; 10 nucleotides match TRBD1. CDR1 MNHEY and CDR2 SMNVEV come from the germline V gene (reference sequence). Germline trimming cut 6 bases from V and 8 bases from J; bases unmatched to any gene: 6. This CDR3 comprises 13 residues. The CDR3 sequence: CASSPDRGVGYTF. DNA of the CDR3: TGTGCCAGCAGCCCGGACAGGGGGGTAGGCTACACCTTC.

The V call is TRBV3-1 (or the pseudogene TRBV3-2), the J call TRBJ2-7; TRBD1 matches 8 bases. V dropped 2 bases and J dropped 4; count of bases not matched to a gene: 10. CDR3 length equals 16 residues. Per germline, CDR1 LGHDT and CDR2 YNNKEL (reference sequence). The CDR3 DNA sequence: TGTGCCAGCAGCCAACAGGGGGCACGGCCACTTTACGAGCAGTACTTC. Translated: CASSQQGARPLYEQYF.

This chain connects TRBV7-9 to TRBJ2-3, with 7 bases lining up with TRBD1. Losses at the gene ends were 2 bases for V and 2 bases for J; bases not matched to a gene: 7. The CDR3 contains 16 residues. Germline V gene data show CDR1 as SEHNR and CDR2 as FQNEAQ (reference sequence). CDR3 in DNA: TGTGCCAGCAGCTTACTGGGACAGCTCTCCACAGATACGCAGTATTTT. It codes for CASSLLGQLSTDTQYF.

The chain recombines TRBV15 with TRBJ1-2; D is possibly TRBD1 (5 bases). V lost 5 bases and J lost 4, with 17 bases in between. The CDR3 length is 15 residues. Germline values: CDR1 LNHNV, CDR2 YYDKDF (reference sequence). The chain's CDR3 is CATSGFVPGGYGYTF. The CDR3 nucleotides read TGTGCCACCAGCGGGTTCGTACCGGGGGGCTATGGCTACACCTTC.

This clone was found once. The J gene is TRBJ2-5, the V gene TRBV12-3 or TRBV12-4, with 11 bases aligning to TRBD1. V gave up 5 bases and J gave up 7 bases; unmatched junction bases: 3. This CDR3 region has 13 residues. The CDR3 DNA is TGTGCCAGCAGTCCCGGGACAGGGGGGACCCAGTACTTC. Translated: CASSPGTGGTQYF.

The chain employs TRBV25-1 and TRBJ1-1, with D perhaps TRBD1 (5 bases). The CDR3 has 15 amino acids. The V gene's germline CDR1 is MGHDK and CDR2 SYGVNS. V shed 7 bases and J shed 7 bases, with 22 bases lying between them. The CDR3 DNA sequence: TGTGCCAGCACTGCGGCAGGGCTAGTGAAGGATGAAGCTTTCTTT. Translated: CASTAAGLVKDEAFF.

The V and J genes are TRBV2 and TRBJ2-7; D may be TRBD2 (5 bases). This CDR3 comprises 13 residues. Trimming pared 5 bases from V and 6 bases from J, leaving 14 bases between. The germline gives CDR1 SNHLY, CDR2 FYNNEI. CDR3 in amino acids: CASSLGRRSEQYF. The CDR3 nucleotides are TGTGCCAGCAGTTTGGGGAGACGAAGCGAGCAGTACTTC.

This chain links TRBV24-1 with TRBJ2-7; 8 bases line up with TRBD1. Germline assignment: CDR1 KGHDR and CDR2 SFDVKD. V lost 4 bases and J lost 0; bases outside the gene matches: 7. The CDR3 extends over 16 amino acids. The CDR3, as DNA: TGTGCCACCAGTGACCCAGGGGGCTCTAGCTCCTACGAGCAGTACTTC. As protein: CATSDPGGSSSYEQYF.

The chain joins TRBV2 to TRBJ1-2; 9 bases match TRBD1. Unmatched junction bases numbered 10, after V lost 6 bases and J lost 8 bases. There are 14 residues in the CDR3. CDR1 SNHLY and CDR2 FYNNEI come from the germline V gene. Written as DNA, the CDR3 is TGTGCCAGCAGAATACAGGGGGCCGGTTCGGGCTACACCTTC. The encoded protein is CASRIQGAGSGYTF.